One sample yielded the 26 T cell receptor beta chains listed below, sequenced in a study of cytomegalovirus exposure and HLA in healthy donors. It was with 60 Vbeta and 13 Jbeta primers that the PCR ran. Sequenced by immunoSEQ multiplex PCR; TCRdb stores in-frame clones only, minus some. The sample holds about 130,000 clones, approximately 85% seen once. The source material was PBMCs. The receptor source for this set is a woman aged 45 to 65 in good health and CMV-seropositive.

The CDR3 reads CASSTSLGRGYGYTF. Written as DNA, the CDR3 is TGTGCCAGCAGTACCTCTCTTGGGAGGGGCTATGGCTACACCTTC. This chain joins TRBV6-1 and TRBJ1-2, with a tentative D call TRBD1 (5 bases). The CDR3 has 15 amino acids. V was clipped by 5 bases and J by 4 bases, with 17 bases between them. The germline CDR1 and CDR2 sequences are MNHNS and SASEGT.

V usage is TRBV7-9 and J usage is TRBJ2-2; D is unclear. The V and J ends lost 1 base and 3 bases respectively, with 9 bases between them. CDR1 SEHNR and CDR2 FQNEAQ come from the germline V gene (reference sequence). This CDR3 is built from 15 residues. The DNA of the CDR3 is TGTGCCAGCAGCTTAGTGAACTCTTACACCGGGGAGCTGTTTTTT. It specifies CASSLVNSYTGELFF.

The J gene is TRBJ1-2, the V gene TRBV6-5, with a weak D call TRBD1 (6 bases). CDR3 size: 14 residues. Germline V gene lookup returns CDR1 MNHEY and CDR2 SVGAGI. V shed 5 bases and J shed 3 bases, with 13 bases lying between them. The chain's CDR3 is CASSTQGMDYGYTF. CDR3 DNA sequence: TGTGCCAGCAGTACACAGGGTATGGACTATGGCTACACCTTC.

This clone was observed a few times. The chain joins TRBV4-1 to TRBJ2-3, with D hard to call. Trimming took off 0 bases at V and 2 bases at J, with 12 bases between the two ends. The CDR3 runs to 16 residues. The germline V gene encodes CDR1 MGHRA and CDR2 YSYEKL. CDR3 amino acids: CASSQEGAPLTDTQYF. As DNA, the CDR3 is TGCGCCAGCAGCCAAGAAGGAGCGCCCCTCACAGATACGCAGTATTTT.

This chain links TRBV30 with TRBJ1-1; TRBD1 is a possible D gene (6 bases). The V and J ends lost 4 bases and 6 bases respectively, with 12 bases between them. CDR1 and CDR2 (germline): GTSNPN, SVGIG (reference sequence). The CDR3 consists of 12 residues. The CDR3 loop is CAWNQGSPEAFF. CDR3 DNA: TGTGCCTGGAACCAGGGGAGCCCTGAAGCTTTCTTT.

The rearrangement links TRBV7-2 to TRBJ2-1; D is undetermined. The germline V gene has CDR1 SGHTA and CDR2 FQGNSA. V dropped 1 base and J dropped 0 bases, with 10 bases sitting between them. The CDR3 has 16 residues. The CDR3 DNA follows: TGTGCCAGCAGCTTAGACCCGGAGAGCTCCTACAATGAGCAGTTCTTC. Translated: CASSLDPESSYNEQFF.

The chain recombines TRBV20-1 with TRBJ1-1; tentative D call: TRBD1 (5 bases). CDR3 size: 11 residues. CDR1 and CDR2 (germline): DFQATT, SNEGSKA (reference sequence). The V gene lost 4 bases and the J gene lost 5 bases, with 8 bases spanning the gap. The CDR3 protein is CSAKGFTEAFF. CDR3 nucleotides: TGCAGTGCTAAGGGGTTTACTGAAGCTTTCTTT.

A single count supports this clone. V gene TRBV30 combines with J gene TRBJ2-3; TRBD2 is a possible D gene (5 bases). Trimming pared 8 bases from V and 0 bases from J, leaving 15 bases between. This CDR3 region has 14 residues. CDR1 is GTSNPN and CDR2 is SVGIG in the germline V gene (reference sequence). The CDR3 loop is CAGGDYSSTDTQYF. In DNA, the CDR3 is TGTGCCGGCGGCGACTATTCTAGCACAGATACGCAGTATTTT.

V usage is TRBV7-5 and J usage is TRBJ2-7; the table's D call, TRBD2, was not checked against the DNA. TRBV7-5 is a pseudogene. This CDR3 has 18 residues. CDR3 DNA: TGTGCCAGAAGCTTAGATAGGCCCTCGGGACTAGAGGTCTACGAGCAGTACTTC. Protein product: CARSLDRPSGLEVYEQYF.

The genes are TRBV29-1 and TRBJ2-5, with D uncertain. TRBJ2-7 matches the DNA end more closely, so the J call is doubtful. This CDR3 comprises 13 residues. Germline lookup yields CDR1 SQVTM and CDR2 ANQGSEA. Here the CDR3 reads CSVEDSSTYEQYF. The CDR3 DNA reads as TGCAGCGTTGAAGATAGCTCCACCTACGAGCAGTACTTC.

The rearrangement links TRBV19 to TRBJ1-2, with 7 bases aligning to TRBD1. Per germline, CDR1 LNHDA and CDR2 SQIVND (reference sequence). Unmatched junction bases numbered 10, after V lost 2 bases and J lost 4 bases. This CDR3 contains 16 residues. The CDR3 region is CASSIYRGTVTYGYTF. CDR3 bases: TGTGCCAGTAGTATATACAGGGGTACCGTCACCTATGGCTACACCTTC.

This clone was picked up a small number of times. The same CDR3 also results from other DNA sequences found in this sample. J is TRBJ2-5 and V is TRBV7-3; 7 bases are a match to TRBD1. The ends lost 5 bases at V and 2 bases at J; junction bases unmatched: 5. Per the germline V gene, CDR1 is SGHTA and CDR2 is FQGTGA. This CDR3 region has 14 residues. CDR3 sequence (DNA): TGTGCCAGCAGCCCGACAGGGCTACAAGAGACCCAGTACTTC. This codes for CASSPTGLQETQYF.

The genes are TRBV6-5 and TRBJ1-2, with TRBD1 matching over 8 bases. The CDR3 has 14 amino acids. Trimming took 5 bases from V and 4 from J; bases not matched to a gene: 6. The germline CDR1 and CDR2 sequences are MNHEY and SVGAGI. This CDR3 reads CASSHRGSGYGYTF. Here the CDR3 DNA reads TGTGCCAGCAGTCACAGGGGGTCTGGCTATGGCTACACCTTC.

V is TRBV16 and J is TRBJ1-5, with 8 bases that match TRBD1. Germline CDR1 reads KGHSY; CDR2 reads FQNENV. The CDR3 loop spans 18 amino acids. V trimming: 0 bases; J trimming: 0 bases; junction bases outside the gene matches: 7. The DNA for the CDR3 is TGTGCCAGCAGCCAATCCACAGGGGGGGGTTATAGCAATCAGCCCCAGCATTTT. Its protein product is CASSQSTGGGYSNQPQHF.

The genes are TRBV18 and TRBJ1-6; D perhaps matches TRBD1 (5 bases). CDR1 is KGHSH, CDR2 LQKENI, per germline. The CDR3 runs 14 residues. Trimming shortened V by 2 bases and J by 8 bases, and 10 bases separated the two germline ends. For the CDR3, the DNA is TGTGCCAGCTCACCAACAGGCGGTGATTCACCCCTCCACTTT. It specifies CASSPTGGDSPLHF. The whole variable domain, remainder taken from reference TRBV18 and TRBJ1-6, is NAGVMQNPRHLVRRRGQEARLRCSPMKGHSHVYWYRQLPEEGLKFMVYLQKENIIDESGMPKERFSAEFPKEGPSILRIQQVVRGDSAAYFCASSPTGGDSPLHFGNGTRLTVT.

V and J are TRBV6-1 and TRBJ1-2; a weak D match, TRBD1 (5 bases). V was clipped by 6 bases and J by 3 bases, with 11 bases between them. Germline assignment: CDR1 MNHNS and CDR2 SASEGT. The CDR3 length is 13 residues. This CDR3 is CASRKRGDYGYTF. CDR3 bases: TGTGCCAGCAGAAAACGGGGGGACTATGGCTACACCTTC.

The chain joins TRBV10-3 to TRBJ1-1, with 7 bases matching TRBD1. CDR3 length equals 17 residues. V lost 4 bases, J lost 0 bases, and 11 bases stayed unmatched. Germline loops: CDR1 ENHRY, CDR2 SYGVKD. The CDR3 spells CAISGDSRIKVNTEAFF. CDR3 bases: TGTGCCATCAGTGGGGACAGCCGCATAAAGGTGAACACTGAAGCTTTCTTT.

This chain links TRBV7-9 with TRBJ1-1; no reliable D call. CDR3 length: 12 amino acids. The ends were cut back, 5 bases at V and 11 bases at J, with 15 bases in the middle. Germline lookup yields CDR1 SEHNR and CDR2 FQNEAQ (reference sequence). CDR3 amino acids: CASSQPDPGAFF. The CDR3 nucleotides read TGTGCCAGCAGCCAACCAGACCCCGGGGCTTTCTTT.

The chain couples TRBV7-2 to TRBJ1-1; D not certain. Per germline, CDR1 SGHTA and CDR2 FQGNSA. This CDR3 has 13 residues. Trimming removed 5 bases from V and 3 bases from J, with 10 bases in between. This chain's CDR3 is CASSPRRDTEAFF. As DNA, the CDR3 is TGTGCCAGCAGCCCCCGGAGGGACACTGAAGCTTTCTTT.

The DNA of the CDR3 is TGCGCCAGCAGCCTCAGGACAGGGAGCGACGAGCAGTACTTC. Its protein is CASSLRTGSDEQYF. The chain combines TRBV5-1 with TRBJ2-7; 8 nucleotides line up with TRBD1. CDR1 is SGHRS, CDR2 YFSETQ, per germline. This CDR3 is built from 14 residues. V lost 4 bases to trimming and J lost 5 bases; unmatched junction nucleotides: 8.

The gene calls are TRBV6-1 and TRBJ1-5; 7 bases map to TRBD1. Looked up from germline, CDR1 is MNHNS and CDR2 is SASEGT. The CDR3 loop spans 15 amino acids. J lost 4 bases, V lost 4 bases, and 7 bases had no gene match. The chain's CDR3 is CASSAVWGQNQPQHF. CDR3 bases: TGTGCCAGCAGTGCCGTATGGGGACAGAATCAGCCCCAGCATTTT.

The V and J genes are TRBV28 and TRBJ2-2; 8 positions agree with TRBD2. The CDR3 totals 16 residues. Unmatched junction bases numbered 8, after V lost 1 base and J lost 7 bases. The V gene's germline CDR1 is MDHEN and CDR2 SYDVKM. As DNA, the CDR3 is TGTGCCAGCAGTTTATTCCGGGGGGGGAAAGGCGGGGAGCTGTTTTTT. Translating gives CASSLFRGGKGGELFF. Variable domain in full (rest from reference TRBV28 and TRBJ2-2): DVKVTQSSRYLVKRTGEKVFLECVQDMDHENMFWYRQDPGLGLRLIYFSYDVKMKEKGDIPEGYSVSREKKERFSLILESASTNQTSMYLCASSLFRGGKGGELFFGEGSRLTVL.

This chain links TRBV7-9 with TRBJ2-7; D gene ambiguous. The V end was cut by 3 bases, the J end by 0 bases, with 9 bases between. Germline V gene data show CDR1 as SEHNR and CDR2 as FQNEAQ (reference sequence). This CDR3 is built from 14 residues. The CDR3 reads CASSFSEISYEQYF. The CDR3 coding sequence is TGTGCCAGCAGCTTTTCCGAGATCTCCTACGAGCAGTACTTC.

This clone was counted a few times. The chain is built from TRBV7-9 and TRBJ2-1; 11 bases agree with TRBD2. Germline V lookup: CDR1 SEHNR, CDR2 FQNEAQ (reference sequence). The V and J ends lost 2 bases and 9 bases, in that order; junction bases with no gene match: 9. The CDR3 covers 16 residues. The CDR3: CASSLTLAGGPGEQFF. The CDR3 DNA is TGTGCCAGCAGCTTAACGCTAGCGGGGGGCCCGGGTGAGCAGTTCTTC.

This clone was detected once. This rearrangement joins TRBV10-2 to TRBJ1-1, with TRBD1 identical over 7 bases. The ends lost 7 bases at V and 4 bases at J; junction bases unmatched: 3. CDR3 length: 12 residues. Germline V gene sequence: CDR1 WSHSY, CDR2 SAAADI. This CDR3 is CASKQGTTEAFF. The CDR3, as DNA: TGCGCCAGCAAACAGGGGACCACTGAAGCTTTCTTT.

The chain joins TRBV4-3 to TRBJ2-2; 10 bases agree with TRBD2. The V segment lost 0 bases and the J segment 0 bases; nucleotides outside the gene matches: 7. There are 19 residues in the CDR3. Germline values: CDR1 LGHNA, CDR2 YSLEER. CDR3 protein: CASSQDGLAGVTNTGELFF. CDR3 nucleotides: TGCGCCAGCAGCCAAGATGGGCTAGCGGGGGTTACGAACACCGGGGAGCTGTTTTTT.